What follows are 19 T cell receptor beta chains derived from one specimen sequenced in a study of blood T cell repertoires in COVID-19. Measured with immunoSEQ multiplex PCR; TCRdb has only the in-frame clones, and not every one. The sample lists hundreds of thousands of clones, about 70% seen once, with about 3% in the top ten. Specimen: peripheral blood. Receptors were obtained from a woman at least 80 years old with acute or convalescent COVID-19.

The chain employs TRBV11-2 and TRBJ1-6; 7 bases are shared with TRBD1. In germline, CDR1 is SGHAT, CDR2 FQNNGV. Trimming removed 5 bases from V and 10 bases from J; junction bases left unmatched: 8. The CDR3 runs 14 residues. Here the CDR3 DNA reads TGTGCCAGCAGCCCCCCGGGACAGTTATCACCCCTCCACTTT. This translates into CASSPPGQLSPLHF.

J is TRBJ1-5 and V is TRBV29-1; no firm D call. Germline CDR1 is SQVTM and CDR2 is ANQGSEA. V was trimmed by 4 bases and J by 0 bases, leaving 7 bases between them. The CDR3 is 13 amino acids. The chain's CDR3 is CSVALNSNQPQHF. In nucleotides, the CDR3 is TGCAGCGTTGCACTCAATAGCAATCAGCCCCAGCATTTT.

This clone was seen many times. The rearrangement joins TRBV10-1 to TRBJ2-1; 8 nucleotides match TRBD2. V lost 4 bases, J lost 0 bases, and 2 bases stayed unmatched. The germline V gene encodes CDR1 WNHNN and CDR2 SYGVQD (reference sequence). The CDR3 contains 15 residues. The CDR3 sequence is CASSAGTSSYNEQFF. CDR3 sequence (DNA): TGCGCCAGCAGTGCCGGGACTAGCTCCTACAATGAGCAGTTCTTC.

The chain carries TRBV6-5 and TRBJ1-5; D is possibly TRBD1 (6 bases). The germline CDR1 and CDR2 sequences are MNHEY and SVGAGI. V lost 7 bases to trimming and J lost 4 bases, with 17 bases between them. The CDR3 loop spans 15 amino acids. CDR3 in DNA: TGTGCCAGCACAACGGGGGGGCCGGGAAATCAGCCCCAGCATTTT. The encoded protein is CASTTGGPGNQPQHF.

This clone was counted only a few times. This rearrangement joins TRBV9 to TRBJ2-7; 8 nucleotides agree with TRBD1. The V segment lost 2 bases and the J segment 3 bases; nucleotides outside the gene matches: 4. Germline CDR1 and CDR2: SGDLS and YYNGEE. This CDR3 is built from 14 residues. The CDR3 DNA is TGTGCCAGCAGCGTGCGGGACAGGTACTACGAGCAGTACTTC. As protein: CASSVRDRYYEQYF.

This clone showed up just a few times. The V and J genes are TRBV6-5 and TRBJ2-3, with no clear D. From germline, CDR1 is MNHEY and CDR2 SVGAGI. V lost 6 bases, J lost 4 bases, and 11 bases lay in between. The CDR3 loop spans 13 amino acids. The CDR3 protein is CASSPPGSDTQYF. The CDR3 bases are TGTGCCAGCAGCCCCCCCGGGTCAGATACGCAGTATTTT.

The chain combines TRBV6-5 with TRBJ1-2, with D possibly being TRBD1 (5 bases). The CDR3 spans 13 residues. The V end was cut by 8 bases, the J end by 0 bases, with 10 bases between. Germline-derived CDR1 and CDR2 are MNHEY and SVGAGI. Here the CDR3 DNA reads TGTGCCAGCGGGCGGGGCCCTAACTATGGCTACACCTTC. Translation gives CASGRGPNYGYTF.

This clone was found a few times. V usage is TRBV6-5 and J usage is TRBJ1-1; TRBD1 might be the D (6 bases). The CDR3 totals 13 residues. Trimming took 0 bases from V and 8 from J, leaving 10 bases between them. Germline loops: CDR1 MNHEY, CDR2 SVGAGI. The CDR3 spells CASSYSNRDEAFF. DNA for the CDR3: TGTGCCAGCAGTTACTCCAACAGGGACGAAGCTTTCTTT.

The J gene is TRBJ1-3, the V gene TRBV5-5; possibly TRBD1 for D (5 bases). Germline CDR1 is SGHKS and CDR2 is YYEKEE (reference sequence). V shed 0 bases and J shed 4 bases, with 8 bases lying between them. The CDR3 runs 14 residues. The chain's CDR3 is CASSLETAGNTIYF. The CDR3 DNA sequence: TGTGCCAGCAGCTTGGAGACAGCAGGAAACACCATATATTTT. Based on the CDR3 plus reference TRBV5-5 and TRBJ1-3, the full variable domain is DAGVTQSPTHLIKTRGQQVTLRCSPISGHKSVSWYQQVLGQGPQFIFQYYEKEERGRGNFPDRFSARQFPNYSSELNVNALLLGDSALYLCASSLETAGNTIYFGEGSWLTVV.

The chain combines TRBV25-1 with TRBJ1-1; D is unclear. Per the germline V gene, CDR1 is MGHDK and CDR2 is SYGVNS. The CDR3 has 16 residues. The ends were cut back, 4 bases at V and 1 base at J, with 16 bases in the middle. DNA of the CDR3: TGTGCCAGCAGTGCGGGGTCCCACTGGGGGAACACTGAAGCTTTCTTT. Translated: CASSAGSHWGNTEAFF.

Remarks on this clone: Other nucleotide sequences from this sample produce the same CDR3. V usage is TRBV5-1 and J usage is TRBJ1-2; D remains unclear. There are 14 residues in the CDR3. V was cut by 0 bases and J by 2 bases, with 8 bases left in between. Germline loops: CDR1 SGHRS, CDR2 YFSETQ. The CDR3 DNA is TGCGCCAGCAGCTTGGTTCCGGGGAACTATGGCTACACCTTC. Amino acids: CASSLVPGNYGYTF. Combining the CDR3 with reference TRBV5-1 and TRBJ1-2 gives the whole variable domain KAGVTQTPRYLIKTRGQQVTLSCSPISGHRSVSWYQQTPGQGLQFLFEYFSETQRNKGNFPGRFSGRQFSNSRSEMNVSTLELGDSALYLCASSLVPGNYGYTFGSGTRLTVV.

This sequence joins TRBV2 and TRBJ2-1; 13 bases match TRBD2. V was pared by 0 bases and J by 0 bases, with 5 bases of the junction left unmatched. Germline CDR1 reads SNHLY; CDR2 reads FYNNEI. The length of the CDR3 is 19 residues. The chain's CDR3 is CASSEARLAGGNSYNEQFF. Written as DNA, the CDR3 is TGTGCCAGCAGTGAAGCACGACTAGCGGGAGGCAACTCCTACAATGAGCAGTTCTTC.

The sample holds a few counts of this clone. The CDR3 here is CASSTRTANYEQYF. DNA for the CDR3: TGTGCCAGCAGCACCCGGACTGCCAACTACGAGCAGTACTTC. The gene calls are TRBV11-2 and TRBJ2-7, with TRBD2 as a possible D gene (5 bases). The V end lost 5 bases, the J end lost 3 bases, and 14 bases lay between the germline ends. This CDR3 spans 14 amino acids. Looked up from germline, CDR1 is SGHAT and CDR2 is FQNNGV.

This clone came up a few times. V and J are TRBV4-1 and TRBJ1-3; D perhaps matches TRBD1 (6 bases). CDR3 length: 14 amino acids. CDR1 and CDR2 (germline): MGHRA, YSYEKL. V was clipped by 8 bases and J by 0 bases, with 11 bases between them. The CDR3 DNA is TGCGCCAGCGCGCGACAGGCCTCTGGAAACACCATATATTTT. This sequence encodes CASARQASGNTIYF.

This chain links TRBV6-5 with TRBJ2-1; TRBD1 agrees at 8 bases. The CDR3 has 15 residues. V trimming: 4 bases; J trimming: 5 bases; junction bases outside the gene matches: 7. The germline CDR1 and CDR2 sequences are MNHEY and SVGAGI. This chain's CDR3 is CASSSRGRGNNEQFF. The CDR3 nucleotides are TGTGCCAGCAGTTCCAGGGGGCGCGGAAACAATGAGCAGTTCTTC.

This clone was detected ten times or more. This CDR3 is CASSLEGQLYEQYF. The CDR3 nucleotides are TGCGCCAGCAGCTTGGAGGGACAGTTGTACGAGCAGTACTTC. The chain combines TRBV5-1 with TRBJ2-7, with 7 bases identical to TRBD1. The V and J ends lost 0 bases and 4 bases, in that order; junction bases with no gene match: 4. Germline V lookup: CDR1 SGHRS, CDR2 YFSETQ. The CDR3 has 14 amino acids. Combining the CDR3 with reference TRBV5-1 and TRBJ2-7 gives the whole variable domain KAGVTQTPRYLIKTRGQQVTLSCSPISGHRSVSWYQQTPGQGLQFLFEYFSETQRNKGNFPGRFSGRQFSNSRSEMNVSTLELGDSALYLCASSLEGQLYEQYFGPGTRLTVT.

This rearrangement joins TRBV7-2 to TRBJ1-6; D unclear. There are 14 residues in the CDR3. The germline gives CDR1 SGHTA, CDR2 FQGNSA. The V end was cut by 2 bases, the J end by 5 bases, with 7 bases between. The CDR3 DNA reads as TGTGCCAGCAGCTTATACGGGAATAATTCACCCCTCCACTTT. Amino acid sequence: CASSLYGNNSPLHF.

This chain connects TRBV7-2 to TRBJ1-4; D may be TRBD1 (5 bases). The germline V gene has CDR1 SGHTA and CDR2 FQGNSA. Trimming stripped 6 bases from V and 5 bases from J, with 16 bases between. The CDR3 totals 15 residues. The CDR3 DNA follows: TGTGCCAGCAGTTATGGGGGGAGGCGGAATGAAAAACTGTTTTTT. Protein product: CASSYGGRRNEKLFF.

The V call is TRBV28, the J call TRBJ2-7; 10 bases align to TRBD2. The germline V gene has CDR1 MDHEN and CDR2 SYDVKM. Trimming took 7 bases from V and 4 from J; bases not matched to a gene: 19. The length of the CDR3 is 18 residues. CDR3 DNA: TGTGCCAGCACACCGAGCGGGAGGGCCGTGTATGTGAGATACGAGCAGTACTTC. This sequence encodes CASTPSGRAVYVRYEQYF.